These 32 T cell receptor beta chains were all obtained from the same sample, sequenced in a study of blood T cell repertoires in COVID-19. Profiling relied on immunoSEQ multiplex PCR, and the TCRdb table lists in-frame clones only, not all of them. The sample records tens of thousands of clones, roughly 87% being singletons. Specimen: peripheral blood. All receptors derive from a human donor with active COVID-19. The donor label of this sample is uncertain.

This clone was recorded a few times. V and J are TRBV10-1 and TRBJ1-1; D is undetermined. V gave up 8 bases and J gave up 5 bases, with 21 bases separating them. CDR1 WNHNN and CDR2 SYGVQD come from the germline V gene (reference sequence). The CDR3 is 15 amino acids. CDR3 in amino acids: CASDRVLLEDTEAFF. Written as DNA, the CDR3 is TGCGCCAGCGATCGTGTCTTACTCGAGGATACTGAAGCTTTCTTT.

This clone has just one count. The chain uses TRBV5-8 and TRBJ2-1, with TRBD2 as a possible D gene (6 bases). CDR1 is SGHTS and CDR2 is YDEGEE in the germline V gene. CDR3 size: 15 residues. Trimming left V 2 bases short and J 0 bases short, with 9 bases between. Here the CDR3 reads CASSFAGSSYNEQFF. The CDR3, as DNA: TGTGCCAGCAGCTTCGCGGGAAGCTCCTACAATGAGCAGTTCTTC.

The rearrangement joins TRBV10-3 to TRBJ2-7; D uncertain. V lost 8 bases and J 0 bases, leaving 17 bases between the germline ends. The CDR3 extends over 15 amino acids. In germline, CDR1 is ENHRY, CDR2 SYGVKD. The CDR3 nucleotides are TGTGCCATCCGAAAGGCACAGAGCAGCTCCTACGAGCAGTACTTC. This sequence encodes CAIRKAQSSSYEQYF.

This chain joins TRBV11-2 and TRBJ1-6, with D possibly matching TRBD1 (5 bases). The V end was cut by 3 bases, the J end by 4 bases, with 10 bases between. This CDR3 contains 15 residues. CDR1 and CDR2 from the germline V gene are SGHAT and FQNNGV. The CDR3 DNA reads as TGTGCCAGCAGCTTCGAAACAGGTTATAATTCACCCCTCCACTTT. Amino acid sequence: CASSFETGYNSPLHF.

CDR3 in DNA: TGTGCCAGCAGTTTCTGGGACAGACAGAACACTGAAGCTTTCTTT. This gives the protein CASSFWDRQNTEAFF. The chain couples TRBV27 to TRBJ1-1; 7 bases are shared with TRBD1. The CDR3 contains 15 residues. V lost 3 bases and J lost 1; bases outside the gene matches: 5. Germline V lookup: CDR1 MNHEY, CDR2 SMNVEV (reference sequence).

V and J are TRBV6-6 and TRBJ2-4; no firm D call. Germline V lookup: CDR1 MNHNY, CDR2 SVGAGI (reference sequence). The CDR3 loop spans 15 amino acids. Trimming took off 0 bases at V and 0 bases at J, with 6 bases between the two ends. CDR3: CASSYSSLAKNIQYF. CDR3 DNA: TGTGCCAGCAGTTACTCGTCACTAGCCAAAAACATTCAGTACTTC.

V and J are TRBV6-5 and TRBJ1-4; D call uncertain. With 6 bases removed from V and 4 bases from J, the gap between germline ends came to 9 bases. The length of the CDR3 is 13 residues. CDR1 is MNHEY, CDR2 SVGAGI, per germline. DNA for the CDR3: TGTGCCAGCAGGATCCCTAATAATGAAAAACTGTTTTTT. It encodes CASRIPNNEKLFF.

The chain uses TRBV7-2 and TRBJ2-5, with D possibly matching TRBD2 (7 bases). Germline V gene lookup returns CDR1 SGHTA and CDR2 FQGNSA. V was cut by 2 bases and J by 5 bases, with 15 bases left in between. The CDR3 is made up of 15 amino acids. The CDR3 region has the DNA TGTGCCAGCAGCTTACAGGCGGGGGCAGGGGAGACCCAGTACTTC. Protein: CASSLQAGAGETQYF.

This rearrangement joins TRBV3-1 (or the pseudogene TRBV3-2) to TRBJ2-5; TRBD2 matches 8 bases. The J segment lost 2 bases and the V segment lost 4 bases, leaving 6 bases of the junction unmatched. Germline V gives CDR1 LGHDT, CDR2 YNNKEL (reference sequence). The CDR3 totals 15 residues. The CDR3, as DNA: TGTGCCAGCAGCCCATGGACTAGCACACAAGAGACCCAGTACTTC. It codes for CASSPWTSTQETQYF.

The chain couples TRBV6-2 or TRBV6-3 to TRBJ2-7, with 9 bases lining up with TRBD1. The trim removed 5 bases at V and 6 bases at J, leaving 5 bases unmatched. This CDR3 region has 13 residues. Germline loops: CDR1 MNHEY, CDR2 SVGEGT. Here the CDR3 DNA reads TGTGCCAGCAGTCCGGACAGGGGATTCGAGCAGTACTTC. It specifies CASSPDRGFEQYF.

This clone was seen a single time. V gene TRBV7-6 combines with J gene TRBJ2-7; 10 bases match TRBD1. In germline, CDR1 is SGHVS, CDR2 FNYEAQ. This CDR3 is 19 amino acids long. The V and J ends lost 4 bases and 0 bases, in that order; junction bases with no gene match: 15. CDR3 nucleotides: TGTGCCAGCAGCTCCTATAGGATTGGCCGGGACAGGGGCTCCTACGAGCAGTACTTC. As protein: CASSSYRIGRDRGSYEQYF.

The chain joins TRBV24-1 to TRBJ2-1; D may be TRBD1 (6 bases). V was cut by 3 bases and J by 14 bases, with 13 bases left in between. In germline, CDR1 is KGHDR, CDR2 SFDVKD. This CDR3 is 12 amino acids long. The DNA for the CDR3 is TGTGCCACCAGTGATGAGACAGGTAGAGAGTTCTTC. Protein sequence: CATSDETGREFF.

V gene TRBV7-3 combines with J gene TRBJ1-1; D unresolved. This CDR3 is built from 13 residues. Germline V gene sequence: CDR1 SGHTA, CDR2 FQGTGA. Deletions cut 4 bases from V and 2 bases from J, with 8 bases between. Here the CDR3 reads CASSSGINTEAFF. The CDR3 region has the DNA TGTGCCAGCAGCTCCGGTATTAACACTGAAGCTTTCTTT.

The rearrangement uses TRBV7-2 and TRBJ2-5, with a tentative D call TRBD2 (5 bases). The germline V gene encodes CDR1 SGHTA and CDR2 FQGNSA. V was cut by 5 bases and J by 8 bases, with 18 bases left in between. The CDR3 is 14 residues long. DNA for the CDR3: TGTGCCAGCAGCCCCGCATCACAAACTAGAACCCAGTACTTC. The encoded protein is CASSPASQTRTQYF.

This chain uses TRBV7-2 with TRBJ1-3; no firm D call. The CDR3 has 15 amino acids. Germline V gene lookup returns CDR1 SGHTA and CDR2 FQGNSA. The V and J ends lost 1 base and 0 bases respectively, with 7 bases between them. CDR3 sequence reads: CASSLDPYSGNTIYF. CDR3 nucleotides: TGTGCCAGCAGCTTAGACCCCTACTCTGGAAACACCATATATTTT.

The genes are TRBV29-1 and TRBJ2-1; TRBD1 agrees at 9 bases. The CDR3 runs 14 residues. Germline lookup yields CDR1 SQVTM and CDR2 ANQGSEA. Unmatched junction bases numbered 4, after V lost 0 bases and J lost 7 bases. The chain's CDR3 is CSVEEDRGGNEQFF. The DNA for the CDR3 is TGCAGCGTTGAAGAGGACAGGGGTGGGAATGAGCAGTTCTTC.

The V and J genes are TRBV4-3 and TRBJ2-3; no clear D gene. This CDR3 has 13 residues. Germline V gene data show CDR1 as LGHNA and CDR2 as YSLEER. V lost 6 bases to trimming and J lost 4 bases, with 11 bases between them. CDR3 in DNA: TGCGCCAGCAGTGCTAGTCGATCAGATACGCAGTATTTT. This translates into CASSASRSDTQYF.

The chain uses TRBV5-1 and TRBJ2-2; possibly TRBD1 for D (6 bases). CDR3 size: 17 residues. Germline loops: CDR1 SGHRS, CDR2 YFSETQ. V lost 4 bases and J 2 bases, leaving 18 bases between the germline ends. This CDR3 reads CASSVQSGAGNTGELFF. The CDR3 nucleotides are TGCGCCAGCAGCGTCCAGTCAGGGGCAGGCAACACCGGGGAGCTGTTTTTT.

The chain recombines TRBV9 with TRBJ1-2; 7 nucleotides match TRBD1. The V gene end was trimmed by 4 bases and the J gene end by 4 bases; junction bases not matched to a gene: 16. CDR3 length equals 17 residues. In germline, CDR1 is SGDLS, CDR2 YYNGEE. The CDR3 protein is CASSPTRGGQASYGYTF. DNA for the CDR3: TGTGCCAGCAGCCCAACCCGGGGTGGACAGGCGAGCTATGGCTACACCTTC.

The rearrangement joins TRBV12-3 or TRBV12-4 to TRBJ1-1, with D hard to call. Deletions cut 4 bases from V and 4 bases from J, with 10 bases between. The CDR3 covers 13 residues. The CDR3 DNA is TGTGCCAGCAGTTCACGGGGAATCACTGAAGCTTTCTTT. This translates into CASSSRGITEAFF.

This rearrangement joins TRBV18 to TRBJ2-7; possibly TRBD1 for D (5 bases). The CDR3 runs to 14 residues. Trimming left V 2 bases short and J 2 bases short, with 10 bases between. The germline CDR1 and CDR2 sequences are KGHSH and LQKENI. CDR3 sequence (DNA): TGTGCCAGCTCACCAACAGGTTATACCTACGAGCAGTACTTC. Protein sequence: CASSPTGYTYEQYF.

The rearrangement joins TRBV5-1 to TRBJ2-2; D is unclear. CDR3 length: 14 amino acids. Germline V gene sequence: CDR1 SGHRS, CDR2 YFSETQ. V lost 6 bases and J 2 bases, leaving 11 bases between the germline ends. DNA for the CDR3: TGCGCCAGCACCCGGTTCCAAAACACCGGGGAGCTGTTTTTT. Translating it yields CASTRFQNTGELFF.

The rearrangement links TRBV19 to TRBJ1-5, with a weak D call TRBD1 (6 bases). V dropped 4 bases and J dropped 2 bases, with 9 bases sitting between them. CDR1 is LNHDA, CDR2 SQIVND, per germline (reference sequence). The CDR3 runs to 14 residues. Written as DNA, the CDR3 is TGTGCCAGTAGTAACAGGGTTGGCAATCAGCCCCAGCATTTT. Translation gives CASSNRVGNQPQHF.

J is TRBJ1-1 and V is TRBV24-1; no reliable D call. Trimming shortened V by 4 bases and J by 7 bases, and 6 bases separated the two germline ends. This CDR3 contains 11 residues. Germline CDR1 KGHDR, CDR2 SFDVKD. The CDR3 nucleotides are TGTGCCACCAGTGAGGCAGGTGAAGCTTTCTTT. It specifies CATSEAGEAFF.

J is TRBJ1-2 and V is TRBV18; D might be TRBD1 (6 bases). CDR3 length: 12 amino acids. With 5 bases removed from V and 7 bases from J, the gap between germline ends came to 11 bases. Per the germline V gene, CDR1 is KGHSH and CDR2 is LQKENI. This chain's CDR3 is CASSFPGVGYTF. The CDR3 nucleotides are TGTGCCAGCTCATTCCCAGGGGTTGGCTACACCTTC.

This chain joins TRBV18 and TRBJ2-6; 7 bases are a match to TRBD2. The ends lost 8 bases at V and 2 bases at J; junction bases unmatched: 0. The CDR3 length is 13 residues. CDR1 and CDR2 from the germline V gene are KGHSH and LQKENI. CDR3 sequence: CASRGAGANVLTF. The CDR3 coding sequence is TGTGCCAGCCGGGGGGCTGGGGCCAACGTCCTGACTTTC.

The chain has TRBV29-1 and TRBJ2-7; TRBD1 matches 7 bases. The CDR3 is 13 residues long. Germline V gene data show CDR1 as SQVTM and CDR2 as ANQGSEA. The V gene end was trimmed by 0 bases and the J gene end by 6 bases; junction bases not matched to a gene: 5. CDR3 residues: CSVEENRGGEQYF. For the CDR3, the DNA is TGCAGCGTTGAAGAGAACAGGGGTGGCGAGCAGTACTTC.

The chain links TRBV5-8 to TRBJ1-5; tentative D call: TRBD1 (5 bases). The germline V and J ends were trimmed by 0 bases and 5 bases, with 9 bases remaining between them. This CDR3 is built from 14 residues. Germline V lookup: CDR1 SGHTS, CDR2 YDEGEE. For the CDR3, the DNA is TGTGCCAGCAGCTTGGGACAGAGTTATCAGCCCCAGCATTTT. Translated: CASSLGQSYQPQHF.

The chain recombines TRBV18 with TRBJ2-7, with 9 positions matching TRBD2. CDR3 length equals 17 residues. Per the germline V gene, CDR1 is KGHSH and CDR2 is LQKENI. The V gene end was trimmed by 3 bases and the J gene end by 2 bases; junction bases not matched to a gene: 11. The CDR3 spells CASSPVRGRGRTYEQYF. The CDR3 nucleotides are TGTGCCAGCTCACCGGTTCGCGGGAGGGGCAGGACCTACGAGCAGTACTTC.

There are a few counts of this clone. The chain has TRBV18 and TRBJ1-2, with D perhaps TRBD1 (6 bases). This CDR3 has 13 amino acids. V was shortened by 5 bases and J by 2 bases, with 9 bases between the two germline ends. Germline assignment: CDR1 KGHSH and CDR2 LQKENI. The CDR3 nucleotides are TGTGCCAGCTCAACAGACAGGAACTATGGCTACACCTTC. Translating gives CASSTDRNYGYTF.

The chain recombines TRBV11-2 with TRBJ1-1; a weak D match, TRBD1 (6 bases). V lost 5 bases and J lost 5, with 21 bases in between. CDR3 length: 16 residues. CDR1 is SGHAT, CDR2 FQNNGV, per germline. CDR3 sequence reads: CASSPTHTGFWTEAFF. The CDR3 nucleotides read TGTGCCAGCAGCCCCACCCATACAGGGTTTTGGACTGAAGCTTTCTTT. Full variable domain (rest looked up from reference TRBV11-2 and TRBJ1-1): EAGVAQSPRYKIIEKRQSVAFWCNPISGHATLYWYQQILGQGPKLLIQFQNNGVVDDSQLPKDRFSAERLKGVDSTLKIQPAKLEDSAVYLCASSPTHTGFWTEAFFGQGTRLTVV.

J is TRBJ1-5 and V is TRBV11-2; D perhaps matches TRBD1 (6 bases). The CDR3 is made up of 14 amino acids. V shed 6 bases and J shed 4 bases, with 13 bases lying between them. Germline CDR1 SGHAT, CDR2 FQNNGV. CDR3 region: CASSGGHQNQPQHF. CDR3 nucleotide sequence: TGTGCCAGCAGTGGGGGACACCAAAATCAGCCCCAGCATTTT.